Each of the 16 T cell receptor beta chains below was sequenced from the same sample in a study of neurological immune-mediated disorders. Using its own MiXCR run on the 5' RACE reads, TCRdb lists one record per CDR3 protein. This table has 44,000 or so distinct CDR3 sequences, more than 5% appearing once. The sequencing input was CD4+ T cells from blood. The receptors shown here come from a woman aged 40 to 50 in good health.

The chain has TRBV6-5 and TRBJ2-2; D gene unclear. CDR1 and CDR2 from the germline V gene are MNHEY and SVGAGI. This CDR3 has 13 residues. Deletions cut 2 bases from V and 2 bases from J, with 3 bases between. The CDR3 DNA is TGTGCCAGCAGTTACGTCAACACCGGGGAGCTGTTTTTT. Its translation: CASSYVNTGELFF.

This clonotype was found many times. The V and J genes are TRBV7-3 and TRBJ2-2; a possible D gene is TRBD2 (6 bases). CDR1 is SGHTA and CDR2 is FQGTGA in the germline V gene. Trimming left V 7 bases short and J 1 base short, with 10 bases between. The CDR3 is made up of 14 amino acids. The CDR3 bases are TGTGCCAGCAAGAGAGCGGGGAACACCGGGGAGCTGTTTTTT. Translation: CASKRAGNTGELFF.

This clonotype appeared many times. The chain uses TRBV10-3 and TRBJ1-1, with D perhaps TRBD1 (6 bases). CDR3 length equals 15 residues. Germline V gene data show CDR1 as ENHRY and CDR2 as SYGVKD. V was cut by 4 bases and J by 1 base, with 13 bases left in between. CDR3 loop: CAISGQGTKNTEAFF. For the CDR3, the DNA is TGTGCCATCAGTGGTCAGGGGACAAAGAACACTGAAGCTTTCTTT.

This clonotype has a count of ten or more. The chain links TRBV20-1 to TRBJ2-5, with 7 bases identical to TRBD2. This CDR3 contains 14 residues. Germline-derived CDR1 and CDR2 are DFQATT and SNEGSKA (reference sequence). V lost 0 bases and J lost 5; bases outside the gene matches: 6. The DNA for the CDR3 is TGCAGTGCTAGAGATCGGTCGGGAGGTGAGACCCAGTACTTC. The encoded protein is CSARDRSGGETQYF.

At least ten counts were recorded for this clonotype. V and J are TRBV5-5 and TRBJ2-5; 8 bases match TRBD1. Per germline, CDR1 SGHKS and CDR2 YYEKEE (reference sequence). V trimming: 0 bases; J trimming: 4 bases; junction bases outside the gene matches: 5. The CDR3 is made up of 15 amino acids. CDR3 protein: CASSLEGQGAETQYF. The CDR3 DNA follows: TGTGCCAGCAGCTTGGAGGGGCAGGGGGCAGAGACCCAGTACTTC.

There are many counts of this clonotype. J is TRBJ2-1 and V is TRBV20-1; TRBD2 aligns across 9 bases. Germline V gives CDR1 DFQATT, CDR2 SNEGSKA (reference sequence). V lost 3 bases, J lost 6 bases, and 3 bases stayed unmatched. CDR3 length: 13 amino acids. The CDR3 protein is CSARTSGTNEQFF. The DNA of the CDR3 is TGCAGTGCTAGGACTAGCGGAACCAATGAGCAGTTCTTC.

This clonotype appeared many times. The CDR3 DNA follows: TGTGCCAGCAGCTCCCAAAGGCTGGGGACGCAAGAGACCCAGTACTTC. Encoded protein: CASSSQRLGTQETQYF. The chain uses TRBV12-3 or TRBV12-4 and TRBJ2-5; D could derive from TRBD1 or TRBD2 (5 bases each). Trimming removed 6 bases at V and 2 bases at J, with 19 bases between. This CDR3 contains 16 residues.

At least ten counts were recorded for this clonotype. This chain connects TRBV28 to TRBJ1-2; a weak D match, TRBD1 (6 bases). The V gene's germline CDR1 is MDHEN and CDR2 SYDVKM. The length of the CDR3 is 12 residues. With 2 bases removed from V and 8 bases from J, the gap between germline ends came to 9 bases. CDR3 amino acids: CASSLEQGGYTF. The DNA for the CDR3 is TGTGCCAGCAGTTTAGAACAGGGCGGCTACACCTTC.

This clonotype showed up many times. This chain links TRBV10-2 with TRBJ2-2; D possibly matches TRBD1 or TRBD2 (5 bases each). CDR1 WSHSY and CDR2 SAAADI come from the germline V gene. Deletions cut 7 bases from V and 1 base from J, with 10 bases between. The CDR3 sequence is 14 residues long. The CDR3 spells CASKGRKNTGELFF. DNA of the CDR3: TGCGCCAGCAAGGGACGGAAGAACACCGGGGAGCTGTTTTTT.

This clonotype was picked up many times. The J gene is TRBJ2-1, the V gene TRBV10-3; TRBD1 matches at 8 bases. The CDR3 runs 14 residues. V was pared by 10 bases and J by 4 bases, with 9 bases of the junction left unmatched. Germline lookup yields CDR1 ENHRY and CDR2 SYGVKD. The CDR3 DNA sequence: TGTGCCAGCAGCGGACAGGGCACATACAATGAGCAGTTCTTC. Amino acid sequence: CASSGQGTYNEQFF.

This clonotype was seen ten or more times. The V gene is TRBV5-1, the J gene TRBJ1-3; D ambiguous. The CDR3 covers 11 residues. V gave up 3 bases and J gave up 8 bases, with 6 bases separating them. Germline V gene lookup returns CDR1 SGHRS and CDR2 YFSETQ. CDR3 sequence (DNA): TGCGCCAGCAGCTCCGTCGACACCATATATTTT. This sequence encodes CASSSVDTIYF.

This clonotype has a count of ten or more. The chain has TRBV24-1 and TRBJ2-1; D gene uncertain. The CDR3 runs 13 residues. The V and J ends lost 0 bases and 11 bases respectively, with 10 bases between them. The germline CDR1 and CDR2 sequences are KGHDR and SFDVKD. Written as DNA, the CDR3 is TGTGCCACCAGTGATTTGCCTGGTGGCCAGCAGTTCTTC. As protein: CATSDLPGGQQFF.

This clonotype was recorded a few times. The chain has TRBV28 and TRBJ2-3; 9 positions agree with TRBD1. CDR3 length equals 14 residues. Germline trimming cut 7 bases from V and 5 bases from J; bases unmatched to any gene: 7. In germline, CDR1 is MDHEN, CDR2 SYDVKM. The CDR3 is CASTWDRVQDTQYF. The CDR3 bases are TGTGCCAGCACTTGGGACAGGGTCCAAGATACGCAGTATTTT. Full variable domain (outside the CDR3, taken from reference TRBV28 and TRBJ2-3): DVKVTQSSRYLVKRTGEKVFLECVQDMDHENMFWYRQDPGLGLRLIYFSYDVKMKEKGDIPEGYSVSREKKERFSLILESASTNQTSMYLCASTWDRVQDTQYFGPGTRLTVL.

This clonotype was picked up many times. The V call is TRBV7-2, the J call TRBJ2-4; D might be TRBD1 (6 bases). The CDR3 covers 13 residues. The germline CDR1 and CDR2 sequences are SGHTA and FQGNSA. The germline V and J ends were trimmed by 4 bases and 7 bases, with 11 bases remaining between them. This chain's CDR3 is CASSSPDRNIQYF. CDR3 in DNA: TGTGCCAGCAGCTCCCCAGACAGGAACATTCAGTACTTC. The full variable domain, its missing parts supplied by reference TRBV7-2 and TRBJ2-4, is GAGVSQSPSNKVTEKGKDVELRCDPISGHTALYWYRQSLGQGLEFLIYFQGNSAPDKSGLPSDRFSAERTGGSVSTLTIQRTQQEDSAVYLCASSSPDRNIQYFGAGTRLSVL.

Many counts were recorded for this clonotype. The chain has TRBV7-2 and TRBJ2-5, with D unresolved. Germline V CDR1 and CDR2: SGHTA, FQGNSA. Trimming shortened V by 0 bases and J by 4 bases, and 6 bases separated the two germline ends. The CDR3 is 13 amino acids. CDR3 nucleotide sequence: TGTGCCAGCAGCTTAGCGCACGGAGAGACCCAGTACTTC. It yields the protein CASSLAHGETQYF.

Many counts were recorded for this clonotype. The chain uses TRBV29-1 and TRBJ2-1; D is unclear. From germline, CDR1 is SQVTM and CDR2 ANQGSEA. The CDR3 sequence is 10 residues long. V lost 4 bases and J lost 9, with 7 bases in between. This CDR3 is CSVVVIEQFF. CDR3 nucleotides: TGCAGCGTTGTGGTCATTGAGCAGTTCTTC.